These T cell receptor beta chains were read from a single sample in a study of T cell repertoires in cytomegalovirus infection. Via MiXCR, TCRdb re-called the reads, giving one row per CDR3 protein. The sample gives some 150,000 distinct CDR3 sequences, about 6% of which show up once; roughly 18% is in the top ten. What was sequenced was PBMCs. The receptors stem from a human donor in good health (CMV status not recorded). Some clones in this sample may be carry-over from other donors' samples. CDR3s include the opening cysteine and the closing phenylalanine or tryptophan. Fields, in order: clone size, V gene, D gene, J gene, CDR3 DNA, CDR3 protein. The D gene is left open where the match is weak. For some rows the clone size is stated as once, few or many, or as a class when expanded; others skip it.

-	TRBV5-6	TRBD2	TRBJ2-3	TGTGCCAGCAGCTTGGGAGCGGGAGATACGCGGTATTTT	CASSLGAGDTRYF
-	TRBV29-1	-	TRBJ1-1	TGCAGCGTTAGCGGGGGCGGCACTGAAGCTTTCTTT	CSVSGGGTEAFF
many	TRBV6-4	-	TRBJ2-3	TGTGCCAGCAGTGCGTCAAACGCAGATACGCAGTATTTT	CASSASNADTQYF
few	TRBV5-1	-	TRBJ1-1	TGCGCCAGCAGCTTATCCGGGGCCGACACTGAAGCTTTCTTT	CASSLSGADTEAFF
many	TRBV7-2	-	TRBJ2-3	TGTGCCAGCAGCTCTGGATACGATACGCAGTATTTT	CASSSGYDTQYF
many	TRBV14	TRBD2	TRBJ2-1	TGTGCCAGCAGCCAAGGGACTAGCGGGGCCGGTGAGCAGTTCTTC	CASSQGTSGAGEQFF
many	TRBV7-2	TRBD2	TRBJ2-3	TGTGCCAGCAGCGCCCAGACTAGCGGCGGGGGAGATACGCAGTATTTT	CASSAQTSGGGDTQYF
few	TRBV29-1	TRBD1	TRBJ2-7	TGCAGCGTTGGACAGGGGGAGACCTACGAGCAGTACTTC	CSVGQGETYEQYF
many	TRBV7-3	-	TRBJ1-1	TGTGCCAGCAGCCGACAGTTCTTAAATCCGAACACTGAAGCTTTCTTT	CASSRQFLNPNTEAFF
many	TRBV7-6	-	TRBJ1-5	TGTGCCAGCAGCTTAAGGGCTCGGATTGGGGTACCTCAGCCCCAGCATTTT	CASSLRARIGVPQPQHF
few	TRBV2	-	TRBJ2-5	TGTGCCAGCAGTGAAAATACTTTACCGGGACAACACTTC	CASSENTLPGQHF
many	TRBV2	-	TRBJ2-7	TGTGCCAGCAGCGCCGGGACCCCCTACGAGCAGTACTTC	CASSAGTPYEQYF
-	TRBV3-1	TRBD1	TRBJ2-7	TGTGCCAGCAGCCAATGGGGACAGGAGGACGAACAGTACTTC	CASSQWGQEDEQYF
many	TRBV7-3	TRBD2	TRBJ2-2	TGTGCCAGCAGCTCGGGACTAGCGTCCGGGGAGCTGTTTTTT	CASSSGLASGELFF
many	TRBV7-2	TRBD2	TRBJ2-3	TGTGCCAGCAGCCCAGCTAGCGGGGGGGCCGTGGCGCAGTATTTT	CASSPASGGAVAQYF
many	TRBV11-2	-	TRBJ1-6	TGTGCCAGCAGCCGTAATTTCCGGGTCGATAATTCACCCCTCCACTTT	CASSRNFRVDNSPLHF
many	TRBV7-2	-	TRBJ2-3	TGTGCCAGCAGCTCCCTCGGGGCAGATACGCAGTATTTT	CASSSLGADTQYF
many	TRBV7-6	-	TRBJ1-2	TGTGCCAGCAGCTTATCCGCAGGCCCTAACTATGGCTACACCTTC	CASSLSAGPNYGYTF
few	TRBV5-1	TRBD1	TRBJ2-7	TGCGCCAGCAGCCAACTCGGGACAGCCTCCTACGAGCAGTACTTC	CASSQLGTASYEQYF
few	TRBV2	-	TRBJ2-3	TGTGCCAGCAAAAGGGTCCTCACAGATACGCAGTATTTT	CASKRVLTDTQYF
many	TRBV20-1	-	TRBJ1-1	TGCAGTGCTAGTACGGACCCGAACACTGAAGCTTTCTTT	CSASTDPNTEAFF
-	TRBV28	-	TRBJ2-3	TGTGCCAGCAGCCGAGGAGCGGGCTTTGTCACAGATACGCAGTATTTT	CASSRGAGFVTDTQYF
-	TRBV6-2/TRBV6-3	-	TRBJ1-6	TGTGCCAGCGCGTCGGCCGGGGCATATTCACCCCTCCACTTT	CASASAGAYSPLHF
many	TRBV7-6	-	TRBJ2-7	TGTGCCAGCAGCTCTAGACAGGAAACTTTCCTGGAGCAGTACTTC	CASSSRQETFLEQYF
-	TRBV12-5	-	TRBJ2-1	TGTGCTAGTGGTTTGTCAACCTTCGGGAGTTCCTACAATGAGCAGTTCTTC	CASGLSTFGSSYNEQFF
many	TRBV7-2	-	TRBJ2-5	TGTGCCAGCAGCTTAAGGGGGGTCGACCGGGAGACCCAGTACTTC	CASSLRGVDRETQYF
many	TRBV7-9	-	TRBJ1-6	TGTGCCAGCAGCCTTAGGACAGCCAATTCACCCCTCCACTTT	CASSLRTANSPLHF
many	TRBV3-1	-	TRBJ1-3	TGTGCCAGCAGCCAAAGGGTCTACTCTGGAAACACCATATATTTT	CASSQRVYSGNTIYF
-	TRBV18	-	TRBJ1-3	TGTGCCAGCTCAGAAGTGCGTTCCAGCTCTGGAAACACCATATATTTT	CASSEVRSSSGNTIYF
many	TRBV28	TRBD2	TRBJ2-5	TGTGCCAGCAGCAGTTTCCTAGCGGGGAGAGGGGAGACCCAGTACTTC	CASSSFLAGRGETQYF
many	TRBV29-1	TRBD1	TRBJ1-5	TGCAGCGTAGGGACAGCAGGGCAGCCCCAGCATTTT	CSVGTAGQPQHF
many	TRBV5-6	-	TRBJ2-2	TGTGCCAGCAGCTGGACGAACACCGGGGAGCTGTTTTTT	CASSWTNTGELFF
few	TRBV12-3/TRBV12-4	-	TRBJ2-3	TGTGCCAGCAGTTCGGAGATTAGAGATACGCAGTATTTT	CASSSEIRDTQYF
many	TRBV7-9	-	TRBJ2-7	TGTGCCAGCAGCTTTGGGACTCTCTCCTACGAGCAGTACTTC	CASSFGTLSYEQYF
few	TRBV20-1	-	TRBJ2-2	TGCAGTGCTAGCGCCAGGCCCGGGGAGCTGTTTTTT	CSASARPGELFF
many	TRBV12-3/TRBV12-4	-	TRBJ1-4	TGTGCCAGCAGTCTAAGACTCGGAACTAATGAAAAACTGTTTTTT	CASSLRLGTNEKLFF
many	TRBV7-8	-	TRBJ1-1	TGTGCCAGCAGCTTAGGGGCAGGGTATGAAGCTTTCTTT	CASSLGAGYEAFF
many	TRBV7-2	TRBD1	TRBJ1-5	TGTGCCAGCAGCCGGGACAGGGTCAATCAGCCCCAGCATTTT	CASSRDRVNQPQHF
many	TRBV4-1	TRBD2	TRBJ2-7	TGCGCCAGCAGCCAAGATCTGGCTAGCGGGACCTACGAGCAGTACTTC	CASSQDLASGTYEQYF
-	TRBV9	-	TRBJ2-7	TGTGCCAGCAGCCTTACAGGGGACGGGGGCGAGCAGTACTTC	CASSLTGDGGEQYF
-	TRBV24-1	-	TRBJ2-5	TGTGCCACCAGTGGGGCAGGAGAAGAGACCCAGTACTTC	CATSGAGEETQYF
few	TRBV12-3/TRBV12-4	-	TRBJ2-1	TGTGCCAGCAGTCCCGACACGCTACATTACAATGAGCAGTTCTTC	CASSPDTLHYNEQFF
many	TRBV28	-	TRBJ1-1	TGTGCCAGCACCGAGATGAACACTGAAGCTTTCTTT	CASTEMNTEAFF
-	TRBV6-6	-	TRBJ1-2	TGTGCCAGCATCCCTGGGATAAGTAATCCCTATGGCTACACCTTC	CASIPGISNPYGYTF
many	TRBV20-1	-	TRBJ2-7	TGCAGTGCCCGATCGGGACTTGTTAACGAGCAGTACTTC	CSARSGLVNEQYF
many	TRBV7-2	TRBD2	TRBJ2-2	TGTGCCAGCAGTGTTAGCGGGGGGGCCGGGGGCGGGGAGCTGTTTTTT	CASSVSGGAGGGELFF
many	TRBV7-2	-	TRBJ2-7	TGTGCCAGCAGCTTAGCGGCCAGGGGAGGGGAGCAGTACTTC	CASSLAARGGEQYF
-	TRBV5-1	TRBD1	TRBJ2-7	TGCGCCAGCACTCGGACAGGGGGTAACTACGAGCAGTACTTC	CASTRTGGNYEQYF
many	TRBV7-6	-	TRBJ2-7	TGTGCCAGCAGCACAGGGGGAGGGCCGACCTACGAGCAGTACTTC	CASSTGGGPTYEQYF
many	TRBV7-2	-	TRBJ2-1	TGTGCCAGCAGCCTGGCCGGGACCACAACCAATGAGCAGTTCTTC	CASSLAGTTTNEQFF
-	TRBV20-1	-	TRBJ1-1	TGCAGTGCTAGAGATCGGGTAGTACGCACTGAAGCTTTCTTT	CSARDRVVRTEAFF
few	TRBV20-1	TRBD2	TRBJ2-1	TGCAGTGCTAGCCCGACTAGCGGGGGATACAATGAGCAGTTCTTC	CSASPTSGGYNEQFF
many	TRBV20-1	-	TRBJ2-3	TGCAGTGCTAGACCGGCGGACAGTCCCCGCACAGATACGCAGTATTTT	CSARPADSPRTDTQYF
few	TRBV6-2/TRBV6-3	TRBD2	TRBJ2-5	TGTGCCAGCAGTTCGGGACTAGCGGGGGGGATAGAGACCCAGTACTTC	CASSSGLAGGIETQYF
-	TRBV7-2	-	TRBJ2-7	TGTGCCAGCAGCTTGGTGGTAAACTACGAGCAGTACTTC	CASSLVVNYEQYF